The present T cell receptor beta chain was sequenced within a study of CD8 T cells in ankylosing spondylitis. Study conclusions and caveats: Characteristic, it appeared, of ankylosing spondylitis blood was a TCR beta motif of eight highly homologous variants. CD8+ disease-linked clones were present at relatively low frequencies in blood.

This clonotype was recorded at least ten times. Its antigen is undetermined. Making the TCR beta libraries involved quantitative 5'-RACE with molecular barcodes. TCRdb fed the 5' RACE reads into MiXCR, producing one record per CDR3 protein. The top ten hold 30% to 45% of the sample, which has 20,000 to 25,000 distinct CDR3 sequences, 13% seen once. This CDR3 region has 14 residues. Trimming stripped 2 bases from V and 0 bases from J, with 8 bases between. Material: blood. V is TRBV23-1 and J is TRBJ2-7; D is uncertain. TRBV23-1 is an ORF for which the function is uncertain. This TCR came from a male donor with ankylosing spondylitis or in good health (not recorded which). CDR3 nucleotide sequence: TGCGCCAGCAGTCAAAATCTTGCCTCCTACGAGCAGTACGTC. It is translated as CASSQNLASYEQYV.